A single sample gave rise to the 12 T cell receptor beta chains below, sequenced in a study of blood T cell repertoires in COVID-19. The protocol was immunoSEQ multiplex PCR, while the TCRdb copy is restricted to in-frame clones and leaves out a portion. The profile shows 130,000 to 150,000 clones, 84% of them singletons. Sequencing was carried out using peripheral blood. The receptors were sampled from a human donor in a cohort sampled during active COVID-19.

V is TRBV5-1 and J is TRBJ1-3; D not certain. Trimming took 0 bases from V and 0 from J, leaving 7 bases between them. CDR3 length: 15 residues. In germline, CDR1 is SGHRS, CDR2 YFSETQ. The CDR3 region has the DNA TGCGCCAGCAGCTTGGATTGGAGCTCTGGAAACACCATATATTTT. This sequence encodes CASSLDWSSGNTIYF.

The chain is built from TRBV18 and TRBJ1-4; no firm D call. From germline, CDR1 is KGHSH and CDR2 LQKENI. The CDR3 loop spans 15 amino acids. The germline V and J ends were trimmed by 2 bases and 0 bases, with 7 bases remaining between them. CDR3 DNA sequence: TGTGCCAGCTCACCATACGCAGCAACTAATGAAAAACTGTTTTTT. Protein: CASSPYAATNEKLFF.

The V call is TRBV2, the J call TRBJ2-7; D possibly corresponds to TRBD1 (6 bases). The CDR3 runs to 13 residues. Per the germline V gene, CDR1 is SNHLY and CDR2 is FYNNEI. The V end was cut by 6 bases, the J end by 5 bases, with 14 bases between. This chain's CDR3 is CASSRDKDHEQYF. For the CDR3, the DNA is TGTGCCAGCAGCCGGGACAAGGACCACGAGCAGTACTTC.

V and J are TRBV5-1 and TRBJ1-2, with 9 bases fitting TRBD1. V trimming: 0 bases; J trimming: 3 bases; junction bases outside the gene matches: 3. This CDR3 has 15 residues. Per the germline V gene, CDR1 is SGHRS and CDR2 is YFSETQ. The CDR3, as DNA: TGCGCCAGCAGCTTGGGACAGGGGGTGGACTATGGCTACACCTTC. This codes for CASSLGQGVDYGYTF.

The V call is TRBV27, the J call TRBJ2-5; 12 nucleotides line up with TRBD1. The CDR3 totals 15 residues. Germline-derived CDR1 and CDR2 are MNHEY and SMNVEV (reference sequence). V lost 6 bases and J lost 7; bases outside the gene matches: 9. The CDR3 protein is CASSPGQGAWSTQYF. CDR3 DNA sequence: TGTGCCAGCAGCCCGGGACAGGGGGCCTGGTCGACCCAGTACTTC.

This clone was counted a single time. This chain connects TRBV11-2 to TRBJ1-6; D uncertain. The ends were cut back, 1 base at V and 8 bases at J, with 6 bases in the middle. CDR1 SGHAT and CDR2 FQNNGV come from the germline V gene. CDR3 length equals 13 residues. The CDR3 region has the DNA TGTGCCAGCAGCTTAGGTCAGGATTCACCCCTCCACTTT. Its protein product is CASSLGQDSPLHF.

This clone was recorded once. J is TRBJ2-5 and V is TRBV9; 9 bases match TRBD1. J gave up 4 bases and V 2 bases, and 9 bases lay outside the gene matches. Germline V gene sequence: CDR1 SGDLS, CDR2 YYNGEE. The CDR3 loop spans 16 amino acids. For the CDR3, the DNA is TGTGCCAGCAGCGTTTCCCCAACAGGGGGCCCAGAGACCCAGTACTTC. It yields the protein CASSVSPTGGPETQYF.

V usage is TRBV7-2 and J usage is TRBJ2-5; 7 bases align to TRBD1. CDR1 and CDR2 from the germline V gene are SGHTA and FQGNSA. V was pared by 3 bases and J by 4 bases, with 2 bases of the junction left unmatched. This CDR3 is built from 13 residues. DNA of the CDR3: TGTGCCAGCAGCTTCCGGGACAGAGAGACCCAGTACTTC. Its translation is CASSFRDRETQYF.

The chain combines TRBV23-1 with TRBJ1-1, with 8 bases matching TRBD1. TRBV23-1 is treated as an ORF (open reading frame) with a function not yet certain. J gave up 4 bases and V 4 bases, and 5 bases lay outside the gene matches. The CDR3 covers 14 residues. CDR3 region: CASSPPDRVTEAFF. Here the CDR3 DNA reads TGCGCCAGCAGTCCCCCGGACAGGGTCACTGAAGCTTTCTTT.

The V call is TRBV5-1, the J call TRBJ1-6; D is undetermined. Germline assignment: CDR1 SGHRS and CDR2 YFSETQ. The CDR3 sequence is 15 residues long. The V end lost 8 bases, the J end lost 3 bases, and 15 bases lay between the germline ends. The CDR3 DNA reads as TGCGCCAGTTCCAAGCAGGCTTACTATAATTCACCCCTCCACTTT. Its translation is CASSKQAYYNSPLHF. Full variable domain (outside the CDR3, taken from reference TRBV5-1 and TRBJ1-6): KAGVTQTPRYLIKTRGQQVTLSCSPISGHRSVSWYQQTPGQGLQFLFEYFSETQRNKGNFPGRFSGRQFSNSRSEMNVSTLELGDSALYLCASSKQAYYNSPLHFGNGTRLTVT.

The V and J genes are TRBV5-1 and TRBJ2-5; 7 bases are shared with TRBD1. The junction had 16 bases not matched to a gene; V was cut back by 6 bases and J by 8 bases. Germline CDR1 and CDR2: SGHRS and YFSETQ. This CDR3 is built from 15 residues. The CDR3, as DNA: TGCGCCAGCACCCAGTCGCCGGACAGGCCCTTAACCCAGTACTTC. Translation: CASTQSPDRPLTQYF. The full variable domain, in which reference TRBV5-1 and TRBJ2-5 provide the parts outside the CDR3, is KAGVTQTPRYLIKTRGQQVTLSCSPISGHRSVSWYQQTPGQGLQFLFEYFSETQRNKGNFPGRFSGRQFSNSRSEMNVSTLELGDSALYLCASTQSPDRPLTQYFGPGTRLLVL.

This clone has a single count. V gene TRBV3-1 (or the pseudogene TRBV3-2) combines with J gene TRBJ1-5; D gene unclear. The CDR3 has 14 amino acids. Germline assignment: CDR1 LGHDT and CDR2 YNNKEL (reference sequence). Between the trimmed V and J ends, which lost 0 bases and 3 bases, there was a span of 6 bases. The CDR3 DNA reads TGTGCCAGCAGCCAAGACAGGAACAATCAGCCCCAGCATTTT. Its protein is CASSQDRNNQPQHF.